The TCR beta chain under discussion was sequenced for a study of Graves' ophthalmopathy and Graves' hyperthyroidism. CDR3 regions of TCR beta were amplified from RNA transcripts. The first round was an RT-PCR with HTBI primers, and the second round was a multiplex PCR. TCRdb redid the calling of the multiplex PCR reads with MiXCR, one entry per CDR3 protein. Here the sample spans over a million distinct CDR3 sequences, 36% being singletons. Many counts were recorded for this clonotype. V shed 9 bases and J shed 4 bases, with 15 bases lying between them. This CDR3 has 14 amino acids. Germline V gives CDR1 SNHLY, CDR2 FYNNEI.

This receptor was taken from an adult man with Graves' hyperthyroidism. The sample comprised peripheral blood or thyroid tissue (not recorded which). The rearrangement links TRBV2 to TRBJ2-2, with D possibly being TRBD2 (5 bases). CDR3 bases: TGTGCCAGTCATCGGGATTGGGGCACCGGGGAGCTGTTTTTT. Translation: CASHRDWGTGELFF.